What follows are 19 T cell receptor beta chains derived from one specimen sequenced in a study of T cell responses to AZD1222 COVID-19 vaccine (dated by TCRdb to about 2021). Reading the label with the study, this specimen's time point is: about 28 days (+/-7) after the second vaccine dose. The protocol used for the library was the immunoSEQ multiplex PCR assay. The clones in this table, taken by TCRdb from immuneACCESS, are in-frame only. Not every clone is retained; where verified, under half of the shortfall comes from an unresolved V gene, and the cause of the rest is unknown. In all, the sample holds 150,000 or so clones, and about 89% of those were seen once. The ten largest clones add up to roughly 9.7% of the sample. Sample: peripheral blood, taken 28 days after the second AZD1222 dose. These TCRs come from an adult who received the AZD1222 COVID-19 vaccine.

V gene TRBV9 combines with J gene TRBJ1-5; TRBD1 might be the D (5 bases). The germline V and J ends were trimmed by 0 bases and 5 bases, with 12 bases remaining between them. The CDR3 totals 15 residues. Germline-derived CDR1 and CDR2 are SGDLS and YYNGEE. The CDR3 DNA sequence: TGTGCCAGCAGCGTAGGGGGCAGGGAAGATCAGCCCCAGCATTTT. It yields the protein CASSVGGREDQPQHF.

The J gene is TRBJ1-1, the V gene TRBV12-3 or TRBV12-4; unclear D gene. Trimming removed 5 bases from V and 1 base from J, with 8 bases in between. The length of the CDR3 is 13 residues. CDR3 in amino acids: CASSPHGNTEAFF. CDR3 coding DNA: TGTGCCAGCAGTCCCCACGGGAACACTGAAGCTTTCTTT.

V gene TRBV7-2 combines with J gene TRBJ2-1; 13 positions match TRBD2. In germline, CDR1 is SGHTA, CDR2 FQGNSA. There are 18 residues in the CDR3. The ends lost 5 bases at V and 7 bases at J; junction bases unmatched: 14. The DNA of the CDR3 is TGTGCCAGCAGCCCGGTAGGGACTAGCGGGGCCCGTAGAAATGAGCAGTTCTTC. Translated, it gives CASSPVGTSGARRNEQFF.

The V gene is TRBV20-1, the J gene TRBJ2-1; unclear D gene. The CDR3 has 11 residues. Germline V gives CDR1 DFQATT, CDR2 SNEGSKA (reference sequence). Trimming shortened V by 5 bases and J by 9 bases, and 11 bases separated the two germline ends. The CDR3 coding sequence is TGCAGTGCTCCGCGACCCACTGAGCAGTTCTTC. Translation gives CSAPRPTEQFF.

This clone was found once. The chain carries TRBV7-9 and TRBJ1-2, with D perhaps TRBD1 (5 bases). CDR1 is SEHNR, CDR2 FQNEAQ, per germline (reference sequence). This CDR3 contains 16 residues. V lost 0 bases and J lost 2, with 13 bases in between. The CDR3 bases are TGTGCCAGCAGCTTAGCCAACCGACAGACCAACTATGGCTACACCTTC. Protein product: CASSLANRQTNYGYTF.

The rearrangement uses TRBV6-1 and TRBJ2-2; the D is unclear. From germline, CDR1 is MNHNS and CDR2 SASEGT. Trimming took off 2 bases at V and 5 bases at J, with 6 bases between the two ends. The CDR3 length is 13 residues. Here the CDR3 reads CASSERRTGELFF. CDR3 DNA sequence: TGTGCCAGCAGTGAAAGGCGTACCGGGGAGCTGTTTTTT.

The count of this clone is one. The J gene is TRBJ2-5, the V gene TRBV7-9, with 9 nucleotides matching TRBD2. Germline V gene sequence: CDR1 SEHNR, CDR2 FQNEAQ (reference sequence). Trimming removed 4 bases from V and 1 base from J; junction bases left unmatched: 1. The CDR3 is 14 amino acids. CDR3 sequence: CASSSLAGQETQYF. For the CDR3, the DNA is TGTGCCAGCAGCTCACTAGCGGGCCAAGAGACCCAGTACTTC.

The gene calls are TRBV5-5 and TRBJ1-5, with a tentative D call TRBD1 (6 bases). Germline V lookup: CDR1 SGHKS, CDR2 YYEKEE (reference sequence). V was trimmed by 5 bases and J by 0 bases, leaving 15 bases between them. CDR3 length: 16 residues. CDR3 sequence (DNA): TGTGCCAGCAGGCGGACAGCCGGGGATAGCAATCAGCCCCAGCATTTT. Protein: CASRRTAGDSNQPQHF.

The CDR3 nucleotides are TGCGCCAGCAGCTTTAGTCCTAGCGGGATGGCGGGTATAGAAAACATTCAGTACTTC. This gives the protein CASSFSPSGMAGIENIQYF. This chain joins TRBV5-1 and TRBJ2-4, with TRBD2 identical over 9 bases. The V gene's germline CDR1 is SGHRS and CDR2 YFSETQ. The CDR3 runs 19 residues. The V gene end was trimmed by 2 bases and the J gene end by 5 bases; junction bases not matched to a gene: 17.

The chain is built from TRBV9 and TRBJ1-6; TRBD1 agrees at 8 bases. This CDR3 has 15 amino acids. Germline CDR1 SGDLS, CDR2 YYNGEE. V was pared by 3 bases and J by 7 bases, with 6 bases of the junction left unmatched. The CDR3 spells CASSEGDRMNSPLHF. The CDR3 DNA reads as TGTGCCAGCAGCGAAGGGGACAGGATGAATTCACCCCTCCACTTT.

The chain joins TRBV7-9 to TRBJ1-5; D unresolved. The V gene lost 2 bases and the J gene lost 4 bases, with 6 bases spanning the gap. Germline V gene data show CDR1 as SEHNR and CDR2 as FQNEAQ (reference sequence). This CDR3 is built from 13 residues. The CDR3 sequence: CASSLFPNQPQHF. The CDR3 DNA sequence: TGTGCCAGCAGCTTATTCCCGAATCAGCCCCAGCATTTT.

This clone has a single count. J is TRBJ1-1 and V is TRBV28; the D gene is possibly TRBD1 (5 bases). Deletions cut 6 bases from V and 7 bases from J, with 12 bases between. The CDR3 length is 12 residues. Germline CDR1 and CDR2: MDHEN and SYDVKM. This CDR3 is CASSWGSNEAFF. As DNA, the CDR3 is TGTGCCAGCAGCTGGGGCAGCAATGAAGCTTTCTTT. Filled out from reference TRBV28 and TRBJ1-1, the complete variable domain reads DVKVTQSSRYLVKRTGEKVFLECVQDMDHENMFWYRQDPGLGLRLIYFSYDVKMKEKGDIPEGYSVSREKKERFSLILESASTNQTSMYLCASSWGSNEAFFGQGTRLTVV.

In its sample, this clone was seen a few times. CDR3 coding DNA: TGCGCCAGCAGAGGCGAGACCCAGTACTTC. Its translation is CASRGETQYF. The chain joins TRBV10-1 to TRBJ2-5; no definite D call. The CDR3 has 10 amino acids. Germline loops: CDR1 WNHNN, CDR2 SYGVQD (reference sequence). The V end lost 6 bases, the J end lost 5 bases, and 4 bases lay between the germline ends.

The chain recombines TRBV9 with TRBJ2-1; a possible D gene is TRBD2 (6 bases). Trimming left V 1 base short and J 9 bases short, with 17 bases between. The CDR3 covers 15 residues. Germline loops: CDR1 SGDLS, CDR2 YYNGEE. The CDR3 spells CASSVPPVVGSEQFF. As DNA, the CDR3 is TGTGCCAGCAGCGTACCCCCCGTGGTCGGGAGTGAGCAGTTCTTC.

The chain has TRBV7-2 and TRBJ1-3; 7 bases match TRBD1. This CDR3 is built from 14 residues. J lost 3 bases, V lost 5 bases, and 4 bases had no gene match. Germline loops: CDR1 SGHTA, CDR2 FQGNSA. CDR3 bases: TGTGCCAGCAGCCGGGACAGAATTGGAAACACCATATATTTT. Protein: CASSRDRIGNTIYF.

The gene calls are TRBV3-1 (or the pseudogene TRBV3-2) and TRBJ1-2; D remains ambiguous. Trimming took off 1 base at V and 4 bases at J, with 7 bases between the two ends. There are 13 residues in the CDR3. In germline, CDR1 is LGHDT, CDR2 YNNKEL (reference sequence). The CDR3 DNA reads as TGTGCCAGCAGCCAAGGACCGCTCTATGGCTACACCTTC. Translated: CASSQGPLYGYTF.

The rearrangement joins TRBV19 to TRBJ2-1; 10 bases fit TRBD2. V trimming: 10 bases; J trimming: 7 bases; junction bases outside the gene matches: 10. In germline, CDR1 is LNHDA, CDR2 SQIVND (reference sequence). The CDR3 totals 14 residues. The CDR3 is CATRDSGRNNEQFF. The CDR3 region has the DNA TGTGCCACCCGGGATAGCGGGAGGAATAATGAGCAGTTCTTC.

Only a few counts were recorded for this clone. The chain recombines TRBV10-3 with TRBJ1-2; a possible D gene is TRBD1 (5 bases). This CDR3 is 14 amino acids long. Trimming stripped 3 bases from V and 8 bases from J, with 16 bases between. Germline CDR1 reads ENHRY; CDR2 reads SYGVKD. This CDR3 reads CAISDPGLLLGYTF. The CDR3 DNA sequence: TGTGCCATCAGTGACCCGGGACTTTTACTGGGCTACACCTTC.

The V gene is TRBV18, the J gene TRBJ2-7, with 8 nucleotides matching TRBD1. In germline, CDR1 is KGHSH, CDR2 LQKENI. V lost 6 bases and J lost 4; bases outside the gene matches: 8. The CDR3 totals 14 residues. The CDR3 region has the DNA TGTGCCAGCTCTGCCCCCCAGGGGGCGTACGAGCAGTACTTC. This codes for CASSAPQGAYEQYF.